This TCR beta chain comes out of a study of blood T cell repertoires in COVID-19. Germline CDR1 is MNHEY and CDR2 is SMNVEV (reference sequence). V gave up 6 bases and J gave up 7 bases, with 24 bases separating them. The CDR3 loop spans 16 amino acids. The table came from immunoSEQ multiplex PCR; TCRdb's copy has only in-frame clones and leaves some out. The table has 26,000 or so clones, roughly 90% seen once. This receptor was taken from a human donor in a cohort sampled during active COVID-19. This chain uses TRBV27 with TRBJ1-2; D may be TRBD1 (6 bases). Sequenced sample: peripheral blood. Here the CDR3 DNA reads TGTGCCAGCAGCCCAACCACCGGGACACCCGAGAGTGGCTACACCTTC. Its protein product is CASSPTTGTPESGYTF.